This T cell receptor (beta chain) was identified in a study of cytomegalovirus exposure and HLA in healthy donors. Study-wide points: Associated with cytomegalovirus, according to the listing, were around 160 TCR beta chains.

Between the trimmed V and J ends, which lost 6 bases and 1 base, there was a span of 13 bases. The germline gives CDR1 MNHEY, CDR2 SVGAGI. The CDR3 runs 15 residues. Use of 60 Vbeta and 13 Jbeta primers characterized the PCR. This table comes from immunoSEQ multiplex PCR, and its TCRdb copy is limited to in-frame clones, with some not included. Among about 210,000 clones listed, around 76% were seen once. This clone was seen just once. Its antigen is unknown. The sample taken for sequencing was PBMCs. The TCR originated in a man aged 35 to 55 in good health and CMV-seropositive. This rearrangement joins TRBV6-5 to TRBJ1-3; no clear D gene. CDR3 sequence: CASSSRGGSGNTIYF. Here the CDR3 DNA reads TGTGCCAGCAGCTCTCGAGGAGGTTCTGGAAACACCATATATTTT.